This T cell receptor (beta chain) was sequenced during a study of neoadjuvant anti-PD-1 for oral cavity cancer. CDR3 length equals 17 residues. The V gene's germline CDR1 is SGHRS and CDR2 YFSETQ. The germline V and J ends were trimmed by 0 bases and 8 bases, with 23 bases remaining between them. The protocol was immunoSEQ multiplex PCR, while the TCRdb copy is restricted to in-frame clones and leaves out a portion. Seen here are about 37,000 clones, roughly two fifths observed once, and the top ten hold roughly 15%. Sample time point: after neoadjuvant nivolumab, at surgical resection. The starting material was tumor tissue, obtained after nivolumab (anti-PD-1) treatment. This chain links TRBV5-1 with TRBJ1-2; D is possibly TRBD1 (5 bases). The receptor comes from a person aged 35 to 85 with oral cavity squamous cell carcinoma. CDR3: CASSLATARLSAAGYTF. The CDR3 DNA is TGCGCCAGCAGCTTGGCGACAGCCCGTCTCTCTGCGGCGGGCTACACCTTC.